This T cell receptor (beta chain) stems from a study of Ad26.COV2.S vaccination and SARS-CoV-2 variants. Only in-frame clones appear in the TCRdb table, and some are missing; sequencing was by immunoSEQ multiplex PCR. The sample lists approximately 420,000 clones; about nine tenths were seen once. The CDR3 has 14 amino acids. Germline assignment: CDR1 LNHNV and CDR2 YYDKDF (reference sequence). The J segment lost 4 bases and the V segment lost 0 bases, leaving 3 bases of the junction unmatched. Noted treatment: some 20 received Ad26.COV2.S at low or high dose, single or two shots; roughly 5 received placebo; per-sample allocation not given. Day 63 after the first vaccine or placebo injection was the time point for sampling.

This TCR was sampled from a person aged 18-60 years who received the Ad26.COV2.S COVID-19 vaccine or a placebo. The chain employs TRBV15 and TRBJ2-7; TRBD1 matches 7 bases. The input for sequencing was peripheral blood, taken in a trial of Ad26.COV2.S vaccine versus placebo. The CDR3 DNA reads as TGTGCCACCAGCAGAGATCAACAGGGGTACGAGCAGTACTTC. This sequence encodes CATSRDQQGYEQYF.